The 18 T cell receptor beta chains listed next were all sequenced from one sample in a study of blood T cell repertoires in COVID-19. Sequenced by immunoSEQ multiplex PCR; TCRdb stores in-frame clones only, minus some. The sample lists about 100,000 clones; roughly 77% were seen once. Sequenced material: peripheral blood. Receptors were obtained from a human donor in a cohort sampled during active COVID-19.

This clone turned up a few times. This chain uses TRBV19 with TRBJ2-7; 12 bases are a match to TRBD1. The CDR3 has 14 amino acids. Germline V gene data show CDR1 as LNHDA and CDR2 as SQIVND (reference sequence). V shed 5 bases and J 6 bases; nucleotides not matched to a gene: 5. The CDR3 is CASSVGDRGREQYF. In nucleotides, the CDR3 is TGTGCCAGTAGTGTGGGGGACAGGGGGCGCGAGCAGTACTTC.

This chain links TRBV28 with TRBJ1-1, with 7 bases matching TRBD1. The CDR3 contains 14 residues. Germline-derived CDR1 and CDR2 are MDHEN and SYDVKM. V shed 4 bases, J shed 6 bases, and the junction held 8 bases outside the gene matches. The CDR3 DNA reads TGTGCCAGCAGTTCTGAGGGGGCGGTCGCTGAAGCTTTCTTT. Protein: CASSSEGAVAEAFF. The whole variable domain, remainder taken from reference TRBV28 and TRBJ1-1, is DVKVTQSSRYLVKRTGEKVFLECVQDMDHENMFWYRQDPGLGLRLIYFSYDVKMKEKGDIPEGYSVSREKKERFSLILESASTNQTSMYLCASSSEGAVAEAFFGQGTRLTVV.

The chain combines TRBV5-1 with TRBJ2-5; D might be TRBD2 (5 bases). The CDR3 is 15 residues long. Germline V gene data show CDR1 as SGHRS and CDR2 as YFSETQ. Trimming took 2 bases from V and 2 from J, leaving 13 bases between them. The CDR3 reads CASSLIGLLQETQYF. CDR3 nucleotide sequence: TGCGCCAGCAGCTTAATCGGACTTCTTCAAGAGACCCAGTACTTC.

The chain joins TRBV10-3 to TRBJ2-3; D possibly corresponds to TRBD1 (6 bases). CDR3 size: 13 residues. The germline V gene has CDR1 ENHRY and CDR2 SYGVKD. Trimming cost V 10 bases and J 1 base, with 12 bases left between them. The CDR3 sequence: CASNRVRTDTQYF. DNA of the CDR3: TGTGCCAGCAACAGGGTTCGCACAGATACGCAGTATTTT.

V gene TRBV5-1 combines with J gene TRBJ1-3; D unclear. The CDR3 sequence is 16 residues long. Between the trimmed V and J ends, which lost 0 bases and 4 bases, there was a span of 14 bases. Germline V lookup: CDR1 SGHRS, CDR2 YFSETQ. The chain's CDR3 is CASSLADPGEGNTIYF. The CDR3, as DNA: TGCGCCAGCAGCTTGGCGGATCCGGGAGAGGGAAACACCATATATTTT.

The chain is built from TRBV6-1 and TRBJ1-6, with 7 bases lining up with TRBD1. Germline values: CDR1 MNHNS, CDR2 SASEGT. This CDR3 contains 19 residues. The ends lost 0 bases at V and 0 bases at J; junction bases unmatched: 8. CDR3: CASSEATGLWGSYNSPLHF. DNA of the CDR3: TGTGCCAGCAGTGAAGCGACAGGGTTATGGGGCTCCTATAATTCACCCCTCCACTTT.

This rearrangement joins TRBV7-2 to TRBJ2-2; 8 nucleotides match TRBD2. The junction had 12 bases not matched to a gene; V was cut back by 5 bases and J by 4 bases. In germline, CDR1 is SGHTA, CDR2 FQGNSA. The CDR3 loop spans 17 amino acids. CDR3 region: CASSPRGAGAGTGELFF. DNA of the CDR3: TGTGCCAGCAGCCCGCGGGGGGCGGGAGCGGGCACCGGGGAGCTGTTTTTT.

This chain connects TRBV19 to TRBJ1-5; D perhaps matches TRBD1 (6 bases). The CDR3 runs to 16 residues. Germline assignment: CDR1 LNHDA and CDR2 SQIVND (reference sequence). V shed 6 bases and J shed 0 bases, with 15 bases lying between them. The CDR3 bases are TGTGCCAGTAGACTGATACAGGGACATAGCAATCAGCCCCAGCATTTT. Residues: CASRLIQGHSNQPQHF. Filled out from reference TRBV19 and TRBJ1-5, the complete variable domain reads DGGITQSPKYLFRKEGQNVTLSCEQNLNHDAMYWYRQDPGQGLRLIYYSQIVNDFQKGDIAEGYSVSREKKESFPLTVTSAQKNPTAFYLCASRLIQGHSNQPQHFGDGTRLSIL.

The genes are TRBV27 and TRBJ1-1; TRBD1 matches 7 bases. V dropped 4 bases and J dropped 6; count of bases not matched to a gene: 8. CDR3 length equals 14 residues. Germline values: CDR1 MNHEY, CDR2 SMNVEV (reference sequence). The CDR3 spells CASSSAGQLPEAFF. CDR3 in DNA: TGTGCCAGCAGTTCCGCGGGACAGCTGCCTGAAGCTTTCTTT.

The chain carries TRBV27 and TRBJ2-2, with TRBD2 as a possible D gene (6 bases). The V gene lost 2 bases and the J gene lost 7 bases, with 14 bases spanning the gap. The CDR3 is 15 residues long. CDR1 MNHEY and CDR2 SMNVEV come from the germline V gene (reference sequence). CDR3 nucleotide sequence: TGTGCCAGCAGTTTAGGGGGGAGCCGGGGCGGGGAGCTGTTTTTT. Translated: CASSLGGSRGGELFF.

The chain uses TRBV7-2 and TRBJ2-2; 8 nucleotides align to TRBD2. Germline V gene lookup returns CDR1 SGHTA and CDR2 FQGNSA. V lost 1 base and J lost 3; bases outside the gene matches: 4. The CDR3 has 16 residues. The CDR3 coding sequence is TGTGCCAGCAGCTTAGTGTCGACTAGCGACACCGGGGAGCTGTTTTTT. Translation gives CASSLVSTSDTGELFF.

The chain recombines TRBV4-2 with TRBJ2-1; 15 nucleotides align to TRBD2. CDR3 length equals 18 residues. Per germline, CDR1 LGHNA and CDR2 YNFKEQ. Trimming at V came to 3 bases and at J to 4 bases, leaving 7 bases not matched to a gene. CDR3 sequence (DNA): TGTGCCAGCAGCCAGAACTCCGGGACTAGCGGGAGGTACAATGAGCAGTTCTTC. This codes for CASSQNSGTSGRYNEQFF.

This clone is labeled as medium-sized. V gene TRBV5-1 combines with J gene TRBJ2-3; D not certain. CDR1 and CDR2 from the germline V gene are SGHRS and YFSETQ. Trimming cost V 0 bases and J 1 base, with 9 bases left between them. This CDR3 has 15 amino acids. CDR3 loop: CASSLGARGTDTQYF. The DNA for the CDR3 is TGCGCCAGCAGCTTGGGCGCCCGAGGCACAGATACGCAGTATTTT.

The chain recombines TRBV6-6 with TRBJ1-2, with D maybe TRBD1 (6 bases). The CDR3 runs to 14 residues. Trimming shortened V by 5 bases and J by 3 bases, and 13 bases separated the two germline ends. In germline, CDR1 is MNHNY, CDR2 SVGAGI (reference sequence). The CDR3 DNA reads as TGTGCCAGCAGTACCACTGGACAGCACTATGGCTACACCTTC. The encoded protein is CASSTTGQHYGYTF.

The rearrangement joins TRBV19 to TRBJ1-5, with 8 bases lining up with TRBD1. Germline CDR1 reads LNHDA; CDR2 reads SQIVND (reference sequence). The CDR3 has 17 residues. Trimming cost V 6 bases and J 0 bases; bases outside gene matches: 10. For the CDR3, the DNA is TGTGCCAGTAGCCCAGGGGGCGCGGGGAATAGCAATCAGCCCCAGCATTTT. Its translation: CASSPGGAGNSNQPQHF.

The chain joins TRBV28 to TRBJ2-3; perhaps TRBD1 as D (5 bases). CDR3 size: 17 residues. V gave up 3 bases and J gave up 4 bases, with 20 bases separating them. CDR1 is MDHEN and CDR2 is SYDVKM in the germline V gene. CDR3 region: CASSFVPAVGVADTQYF. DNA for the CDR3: TGTGCCAGCAGTTTCGTACCCGCGGTAGGGGTGGCAGATACGCAGTATTTT. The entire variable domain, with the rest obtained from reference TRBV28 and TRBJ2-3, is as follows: DVKVTQSSRYLVKRTGEKVFLECVQDMDHENMFWYRQDPGLGLRLIYFSYDVKMKEKGDIPEGYSVSREKKERFSLILESASTNQTSMYLCASSFVPAVGVADTQYFGPGTRLTVL.

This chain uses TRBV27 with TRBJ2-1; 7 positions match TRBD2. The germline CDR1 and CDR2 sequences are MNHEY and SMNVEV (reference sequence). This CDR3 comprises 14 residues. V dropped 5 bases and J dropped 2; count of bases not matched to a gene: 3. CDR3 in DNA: TGTGCCAGCAGTGCGGGAGACACCTACAATGAGCAGTTCTTC. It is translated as CASSAGDTYNEQFF.

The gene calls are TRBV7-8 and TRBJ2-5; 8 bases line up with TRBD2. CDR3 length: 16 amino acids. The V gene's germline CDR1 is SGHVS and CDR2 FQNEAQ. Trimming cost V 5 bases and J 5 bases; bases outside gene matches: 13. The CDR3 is CASSPGTSGFGETQYF. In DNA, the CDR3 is TGTGCCAGCAGCCCCGGGACTAGTGGCTTCGGGGAGACCCAGTACTTC.